The clone carrying this T cell receptor (beta chain) was seen a handful of times. The entry originates in a study of blood T cell repertoires in COVID-19. Study overall: Specimens from acute and convalescent COVID-19 originated in the United States, Italy and Spain. T cells, B-cell-depleted T cells, or PBMCs supplied cDNA or gDNA.

Unmatched junction bases numbered 0, after V lost 5 bases and J lost 2 bases. Per the germline V gene, CDR1 is LNHNV and CDR2 is YYDKDF (reference sequence). The CDR3 consists of 12 residues. Original analysis: Nucleated cell number was recorded as an estimate derived from reference gene primer amplification. Sequenced by immunoSEQ multiplex PCR; TCRdb stores in-frame clones only, minus some. The V and J calls and clone size were taken over from that table, and D and trimming were inferred from the DNA. The repertoire consists of approximately 270,000 clones, with 70% to 90% occurring once and the leading ten covering around 3%.

This sequence joins TRBV15 and TRBJ2-7; 7 bases are a match to TRBD2. Sequenced input: peripheral blood. The clonotype was recovered from a young man with active or convalescent COVID-19. The CDR3 protein is CATSAGAYEQYF. DNA for the CDR3: TGTGCCACCAGCGCGGGAGCCTACGAGCAGTACTTC.